This entry lists 7 T cell receptor beta chains sequenced from one sample in a study of blood T cell repertoires in COVID-19. The assay was immunoSEQ multiplex PCR, and TCRdb's table has in-frame clones only and misses some. This sample has roughly 120,000 clones; approximately 85% occur once, and the top ten carry 5.5%. The sequencing input was peripheral blood. The receptors were gathered from a woman aged 60 to 75 with COVID-19, enrolled during active disease.

The chain combines TRBV5-1 with TRBJ2-4; 7 bases map to TRBD1. V dropped 4 bases and J dropped 4; count of bases not matched to a gene: 5. This CDR3 is built from 14 residues. Germline V gene lookup returns CDR1 SGHRS and CDR2 YFSETQ. For the CDR3, the DNA is TGCGCCAGCAGCGACAGGGTGGGGAAAAACATTCAGTACTTC. Its translation: CASSDRVGKNIQYF.

The genes are TRBV5-1 and TRBJ1-1, with 7 bases lining up with TRBD1. The CDR3 length is 14 residues. Germline-derived CDR1 and CDR2 are SGHRS and YFSETQ. J lost 10 bases, V lost 4 bases, and 13 bases had no gene match. CDR3: CASSPTQGTIGAFF. The DNA for the CDR3 is TGCGCCAGCAGCCCGACACAGGGGACGATAGGAGCTTTCTTT.

This sequence joins TRBV6-1 and TRBJ1-1; TRBD1 aligns across 8 bases. The CDR3 totals 14 residues. Germline V lookup: CDR1 MNHNS, CDR2 SASEGT. V shed 3 bases and J 5 bases; nucleotides not matched to a gene: 5. CDR3 coding DNA: TGTGCCAGCAGTGACCGACAGGGGAGGACTGAAGCTTTCTTT. Amino acid sequence: CASSDRQGRTEAFF.

The chain employs TRBV18 and TRBJ2-2; D is uncertain. The V end was cut by 3 bases, the J end by 6 bases, with 14 bases between. This CDR3 comprises 15 residues. Germline CDR1 is KGHSH and CDR2 is LQKENI. The chain's CDR3 is CASSPHPPGPGELFF. The CDR3 region has the DNA TGTGCCAGCTCACCCCACCCTCCGGGTCCCGGGGAGCTGTTTTTT.

The table lists this clone with a few counts. The chain uses TRBV10-3 and TRBJ1-2; 12 bases map to TRBD1. Per the germline V gene, CDR1 is ENHRY and CDR2 is SYGVKD. Unmatched junction bases numbered 6, after V lost 6 bases and J lost 7 bases. The CDR3 consists of 14 residues. CDR3 DNA sequence: TGTGCCATCAGAGCCGGGACAGGGGGCAGTGGCTACACCTTC. Translating gives CAIRAGTGGSGYTF.

CDR3 region: CASGDRESEKLFF. The CDR3 bases are TGTGCCAGTGGGGACAGGGAGTCGGAAAAACTGTTTTTT. The V call is TRBV19, the J call TRBJ1-4; 9 bases fit TRBD1. Trimming cost V 8 bases and J 8 bases; bases outside gene matches: 6. This CDR3 has 13 amino acids. Germline-derived CDR1 and CDR2 are LNHDA and SQIVND (reference sequence).

J is TRBJ2-1 and V is TRBV2, with 7 bases matching TRBD2. Germline V gene sequence: CDR1 SNHLY, CDR2 FYNNEI. Germline trimming cut 7 bases from V and 7 bases from J; bases unmatched to any gene: 4. This CDR3 contains 12 residues. CDR3 coding DNA: TGTGCCAGCAAGGGACTACCTAATGAGCAGTTCTTC. It encodes CASKGLPNEQFF.